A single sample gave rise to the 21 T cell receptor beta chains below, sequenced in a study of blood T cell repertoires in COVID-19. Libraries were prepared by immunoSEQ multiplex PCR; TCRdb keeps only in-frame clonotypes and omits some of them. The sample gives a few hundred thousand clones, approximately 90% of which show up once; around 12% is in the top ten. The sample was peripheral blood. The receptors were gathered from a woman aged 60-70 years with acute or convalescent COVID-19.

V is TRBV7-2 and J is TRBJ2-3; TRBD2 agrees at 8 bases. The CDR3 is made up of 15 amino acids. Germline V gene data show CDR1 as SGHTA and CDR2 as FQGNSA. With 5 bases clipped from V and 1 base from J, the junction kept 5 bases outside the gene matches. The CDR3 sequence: CASSGGRRGTDTQYF. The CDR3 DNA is TGTGCCAGCAGCGGCGGGAGGAGGGGCACAGATACGCAGTATTTT.

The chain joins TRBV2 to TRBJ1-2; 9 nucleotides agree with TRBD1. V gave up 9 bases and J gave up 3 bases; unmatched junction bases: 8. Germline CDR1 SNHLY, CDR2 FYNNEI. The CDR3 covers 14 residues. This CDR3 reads CASQQGAVDYGYTF. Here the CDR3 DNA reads TGTGCCAGTCAACAGGGGGCCGTCGACTATGGCTACACCTTC.

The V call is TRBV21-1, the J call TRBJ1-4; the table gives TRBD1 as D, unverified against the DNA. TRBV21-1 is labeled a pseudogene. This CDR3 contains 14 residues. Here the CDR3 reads CASSKKDRGGKLFF. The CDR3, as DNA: TGTGCCAGCAGCAAAAAGGACAGGGGAGGAAAACTGTTTTTT.

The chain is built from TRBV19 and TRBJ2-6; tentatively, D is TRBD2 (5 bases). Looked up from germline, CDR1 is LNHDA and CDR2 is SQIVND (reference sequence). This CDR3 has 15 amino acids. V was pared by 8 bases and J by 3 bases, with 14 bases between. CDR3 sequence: CASAGETLGANVLTF. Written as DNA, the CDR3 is TGTGCCAGTGCGGGTGAGACTCTTGGGGCCAACGTCCTGACTTTC.

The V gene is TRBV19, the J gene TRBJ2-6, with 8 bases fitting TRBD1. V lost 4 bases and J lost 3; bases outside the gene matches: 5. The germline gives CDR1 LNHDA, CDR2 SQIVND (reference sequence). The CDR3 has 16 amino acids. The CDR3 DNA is TGTGCCAGTAGTAACGCAGGGGGCGTTGGGGCCAACGTCCTGACTTTC. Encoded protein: CASSNAGGVGANVLTF.

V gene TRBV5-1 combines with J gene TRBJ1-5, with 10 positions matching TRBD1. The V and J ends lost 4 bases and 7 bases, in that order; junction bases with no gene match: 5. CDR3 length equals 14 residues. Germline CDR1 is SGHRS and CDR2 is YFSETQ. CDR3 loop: CASSPGQGLQPQHF. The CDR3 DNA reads TGCGCCAGCAGCCCGGGACAGGGGCTACAGCCCCAGCATTTT.

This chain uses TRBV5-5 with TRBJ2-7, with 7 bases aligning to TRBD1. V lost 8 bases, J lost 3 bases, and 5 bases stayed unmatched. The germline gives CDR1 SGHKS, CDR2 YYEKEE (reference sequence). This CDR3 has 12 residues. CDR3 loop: CARRDRRYEQYF. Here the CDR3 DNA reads TGTGCCAGAAGGGACAGACGCTACGAGCAGTACTTC.

In DNA form, the CDR3 reads TGTGCCAGCAGCTTCACACAGGGGGCAGGGGGCTACACCTTC. The encoded protein is CASSFTQGAGGYTF. The rearrangement joins TRBV7-9 to TRBJ1-2; 9 bases fit TRBD1. Germline CDR1 SEHNR, CDR2 FQNEAQ (reference sequence). The junction had 7 bases not matched to a gene; V was cut back by 3 bases and J by 8 bases. The CDR3 has 14 amino acids.

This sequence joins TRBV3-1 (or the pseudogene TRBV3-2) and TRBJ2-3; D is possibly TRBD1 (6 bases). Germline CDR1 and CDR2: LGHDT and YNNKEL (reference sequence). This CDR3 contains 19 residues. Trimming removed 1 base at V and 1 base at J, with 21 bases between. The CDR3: CASSQGLYRVAARTDTQYF. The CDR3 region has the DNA TGTGCCAGCAGCCAAGGGTTGTACAGGGTGGCAGCCCGCACAGATACGCAGTATTTT.

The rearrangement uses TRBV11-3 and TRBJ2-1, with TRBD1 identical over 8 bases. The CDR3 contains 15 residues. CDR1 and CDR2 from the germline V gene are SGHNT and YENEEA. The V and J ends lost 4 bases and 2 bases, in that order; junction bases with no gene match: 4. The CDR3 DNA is TGTGCCAGCAGCTCTGACAGGGGTACCTACAATGAGCAGTTCTTC. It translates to CASSSDRGTYNEQFF.

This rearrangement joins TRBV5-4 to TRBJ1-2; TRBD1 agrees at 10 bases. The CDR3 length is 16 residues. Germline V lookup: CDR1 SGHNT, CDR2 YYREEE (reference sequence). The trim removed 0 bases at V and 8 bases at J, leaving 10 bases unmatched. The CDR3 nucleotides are TGTGCCAGCAGCTTGGCAGACAGGGGGCCGAGGAGCGGCTACACCTTC. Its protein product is CASSLADRGPRSGYTF.

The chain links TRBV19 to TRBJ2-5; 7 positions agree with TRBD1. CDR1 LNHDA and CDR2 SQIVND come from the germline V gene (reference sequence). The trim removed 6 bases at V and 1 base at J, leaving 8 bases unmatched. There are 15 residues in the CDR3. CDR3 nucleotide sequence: TGTGCCAGTAGACCCGGGACAGATATCCAAGAGACCCAGTACTTC. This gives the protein CASRPGTDIQETQYF.

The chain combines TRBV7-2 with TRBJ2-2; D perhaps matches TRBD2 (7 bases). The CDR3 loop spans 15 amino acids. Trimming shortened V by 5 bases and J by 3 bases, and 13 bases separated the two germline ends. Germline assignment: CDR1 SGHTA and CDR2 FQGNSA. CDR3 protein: CASSNRGADTGELFF. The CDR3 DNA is TGTGCCAGCAGCAACCGGGGGGCGGACACCGGGGAGCTGTTTTTT.

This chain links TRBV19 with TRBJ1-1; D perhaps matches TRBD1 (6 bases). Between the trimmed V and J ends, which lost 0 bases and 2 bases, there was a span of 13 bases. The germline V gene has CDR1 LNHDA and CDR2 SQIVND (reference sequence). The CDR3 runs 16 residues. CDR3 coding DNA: TGTGCCAGTAGTATAGATGGGAACAGGGATAACACTGAAGCTTTCTTT. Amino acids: CASSIDGNRDNTEAFF.

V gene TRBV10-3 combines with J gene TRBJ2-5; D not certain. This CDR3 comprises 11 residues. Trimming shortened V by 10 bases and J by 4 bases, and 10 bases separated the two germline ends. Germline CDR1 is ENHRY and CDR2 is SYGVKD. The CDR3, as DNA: TGTGCCACTAGAGTAGGAGAGACCCAGTACTTC. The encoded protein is CATRVGETQYF.

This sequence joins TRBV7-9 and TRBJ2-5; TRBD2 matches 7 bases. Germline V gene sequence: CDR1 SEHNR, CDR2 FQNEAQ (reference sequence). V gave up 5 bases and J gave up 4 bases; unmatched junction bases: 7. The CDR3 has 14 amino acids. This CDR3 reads CASSERLARETQYF. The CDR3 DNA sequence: TGTGCCAGCAGCGAAAGACTAGCTCGAGAGACCCAGTACTTC. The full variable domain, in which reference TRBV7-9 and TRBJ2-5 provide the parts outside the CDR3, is DTGVSQNPRHKITKRGQNVTFRCDPISEHNRLYWYRQTLGQGPEFLTYFQNEAQLEKSRLLSDRFSAERPKGSFSTLEIQRTEQGDSAMYLCASSERLARETQYFGPGTRLLVL.

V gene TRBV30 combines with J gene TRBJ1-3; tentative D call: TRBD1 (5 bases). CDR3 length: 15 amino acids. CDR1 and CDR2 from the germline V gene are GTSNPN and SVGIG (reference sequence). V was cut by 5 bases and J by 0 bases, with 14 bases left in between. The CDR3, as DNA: TGTGCCTGGTTCCTCGGGGGGGGCTCTGGAAACACCATATATTTT. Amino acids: CAWFLGGGSGNTIYF.

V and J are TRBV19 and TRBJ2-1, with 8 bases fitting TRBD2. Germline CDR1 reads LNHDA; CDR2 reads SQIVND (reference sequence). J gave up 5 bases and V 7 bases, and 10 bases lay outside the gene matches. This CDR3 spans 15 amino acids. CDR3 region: CASTDSQRGHNEQFF. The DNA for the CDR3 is TGTGCCAGTACCGATTCCCAGCGGGGGCACAATGAGCAGTTCTTC.

As DNA, the CDR3 is TGTGCCAGCAGCCAGGTAGACTACGAGCAGTACTTC. Encoded protein: CASSQVDYEQYF. The chain combines TRBV14 with TRBJ2-7; D gene uncertain. The length of the CDR3 is 12 residues. With 3 bases removed from V and 3 bases from J, the gap between germline ends came to 6 bases. From germline, CDR1 is SGHDN and CDR2 FVKESK.

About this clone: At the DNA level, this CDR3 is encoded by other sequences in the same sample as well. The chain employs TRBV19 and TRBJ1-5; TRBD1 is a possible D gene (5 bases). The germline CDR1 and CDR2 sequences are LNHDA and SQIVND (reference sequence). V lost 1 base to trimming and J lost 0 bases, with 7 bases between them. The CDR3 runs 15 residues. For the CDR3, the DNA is TGTGCCAGTAGTATAGGGGGGGGTAGCAATCAGCCCCAGCATTTT. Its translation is CASSIGGGSNQPQHF.

The CDR3 region has the DNA TGTGCCAGCAGTCGCAGGGGTAGGGCTAATGAAAAACTGTTTTTT. Its translation: CASSRRGRANEKLFF. The chain has TRBV28 and TRBJ1-4, with D perhaps TRBD1 (6 bases). The V and J ends lost 5 bases and 3 bases respectively, with 13 bases between them. In germline, CDR1 is MDHEN, CDR2 SYDVKM. The CDR3 consists of 15 residues.